Listed below are T cell receptor beta chains from one sample, sequenced in a study of liver allograft versus peripheral blood T cells. TCRdb re-analysed the reads in MiXCR, keeping a single row per CDR3 protein. Among approximately 10,000 distinct CDR3 sequences listed, less than 20% were seen once. The receptors stem from a human patient who had a liver transplant. Some T cells may arise from the graft donor. Each CDR3 is given with its conserved first and last residue. The order of the fields is clone size, J gene, V gene, D gene, CDR3 DNA, CDR3 protein. The D gene is left open where the match is weak. Expanded clones are given a class, and other clones once, few, many or no size at all.

. | TRBJ2-7 | TRBV10-3 | . | TGTGCCATCAGTCTCGGGACCCACGAGCAGTACTTC | CAISLGTHEQYF
many | TRBJ1-1 | TRBV7-2 | . | TGTGCCAGCAGCTTAGATTTAGGGGAAGGGGCTTTCTTT | CASSLDLGEGAFF
medium-sized | TRBJ2-1 | TRBV29-1 | TRBD2 | TGCAGCGTTGAGAGGGGAAGCGGGGACTCCTACAATGAGCAGTTCTTC | CSVERGSGDSYNEQFF
. | TRBJ2-7 | TRBV20-1 | TRBD2 | TGCAGTGCTAGAGATCCAGCGGGGGCGTACGAGCAGTACTTC | CSARDPAGAYEQYF
few | TRBJ1-5 | TRBV19 | . | TGTGCCAGTAGTATAAAGAAGGGGAGGCAGCCCCAGCATTTT | CASSIKKGRQPQHF
medium-sized | TRBJ1-6 | TRBV19 | . | TGTGCCGGGAGGAGGGGGGTTAATTCACCCCTCCACTTT | CAGRRGVNSPLHF
. | TRBJ1-1 | TRBV20-1 | TRBD1 | TGCAGTGCTAGGAGGGGGACAGAGAACACTGAAGCTTTCTTT | CSARRGTENTEAFF
. | TRBJ2-1 | TRBV20-1 | . | TGCAGTGCTAGTAAGGGGTCCTACAATGAGCAGTTCTTC | CSASKGSYNEQFF
. | TRBJ1-2 | TRBV30 | . | TGTGCCTGGGGGGCATTGGGCTATGGCTACACCTTC | CAWGALGYGYTF
. | TRBJ1-1 | TRBV25-1 | . | TGTGCCAGCAGTACTATGGCAGGCGGTATGAACACTGAAGCTTTCTTT | CASSTMAGGMNTEAFF
. | TRBJ1-2 | TRBV5-1 | . | TGCGCCAGCAGCTTCGCCCAGCCGAGTGCAGATGGCTACACCTTC | CASSFAQPSADGYTF
. | TRBJ1-5 | TRBV6-2/TRBV6-3 | . | TGTGCCAGCACCCGGCGGTCACAGCCCCAGCATTTT | CASTRRSQPQHF
. | TRBJ2-7 | TRBV6-1 | TRBD1 | TGTGCCAGCAGTGAAGCTGGGGACAGAAGCTACGAGCAGTACTTC | CASSEAGDRSYEQYF
medium-sized | TRBJ1-1 | TRBV19 | . | TGTGCCAGTAGTATACAGGGGAGCACTGAAGCTTTCTTT | CASSIQGSTEAFF
. | TRBJ1-5 | TRBV20-1 | . | TGCAGTGCTCGCGTAGCGGACCTCAATCAGCCCCAGCATTTT | CSARVADLNQPQHF
few | TRBJ2-7 | TRBV30 | . | TGTGCCTGCTGGAGGGGATCATTCGAGCAGTACTTC | CACWRGSFEQYF
medium-sized | TRBJ1-2 | TRBV30 | . | TGTGCCTGGAGCGCCCTAGGGGACAACTATGGCTACACCTTC | CAWSALGDNYGYTF
medium-sized | TRBJ1-1 | TRBV7-2 | . | TGTGCCAGCAGCCCCATGTCCTCGAACACTGAAGCTTTCTTT | CASSPMSSNTEAFF
medium-sized | TRBJ2-7 | TRBV10-3 | . | TGTGCCATCAGTGGGGACCCGGGACCCCCCTACGAGCAGTACTTC | CAISGDPGPPYEQYF
few | TRBJ2-1 | TRBV7-2 | . | TGTGCCAGCAGCCCGGGACTCTCGTCGGGGGAGCAGTTCTTC | CASSPGLSSGEQFF
medium-sized | TRBJ1-1 | TRBV6-1 | TRBD1 | TGTGCCAGCATCGCGGGACAGGGGAGGACTGAAGCTTTCTTT | CASIAGQGRTEAFF
. | TRBJ1-1 | TRBV11-3 | . | TGTGCCAGCAGCTTAGACCGTATGAACACTGAAGCTTTCTTT | CASSLDRMNTEAFF
medium-sized | TRBJ1-1 | TRBV29-1 | TRBD1 | TGCAGCTTAAGCCAGGGGGGTGGCACTGAAGCTTTCTTT | CSLSQGGGTEAFF
many | TRBJ1-5 | TRBV6-1 | . | TGTGCCAGCGAAAGGGGAGGGCTCGGCAATCAGCCCCAGCATTTT | CASERGGLGNQPQHF
. | TRBJ2-4 | TRBV20-1 | . | TGCAGTGCCAGGGTTATGGCTGTCGGACGAGCCAAAAACATTCAGTACTTC | CSARVMAVGRAKNIQYF
medium-sized | TRBJ2-3 | TRBV18 | . | TGTGCCAGCTCACCCTCTTTAGGCAGGGTGGGCACAGATACGCAGTATTTT | CASSPSLGRVGTDTQYF
medium-sized | TRBJ1-1 | TRBV6-6 | TRBD1 | TGTGCCAGCAGTTTCGGACAGGTGAACACTGAAGCTTTCTTT | CASSFGQVNTEAFF
medium-sized | TRBJ1-1 | TRBV18 | TRBD1 | TGTGCCAGCCAGACAGGGGGCAAGGGCACTGAAGCTTTCTTT | CASQTGGKGTEAFF
medium-sized | TRBJ1-5 | TRBV19 | . | TGTGCCGTAGGCAGGGGAGCGAATCAGCCCCAGCATTTT | CAVGRGANQPQHF
. | TRBJ2-1 | TRBV30 | TRBD2 | TGTGCCTGGAGTGAGCTAGCGGGGGGTAATGAGCAGTTCTTC | CAWSELAGGNEQFF
few | TRBJ1-3 | TRBV6-5 | . | TGTGCCAGCAGTTACGGCCCTAGAAACACCATATATTTT | CASSYGPRNTIYF
. | TRBJ1-3 | TRBV7-9 | . | TGTGCCAGCAGCGACACCAGCTCTGGAAACACCATATATTTT | CASSDTSSGNTIYF
medium-sized | TRBJ1-2 | TRBV27 | TRBD1 | TGTGCCAGCGGGCAGGGGGGAAGGCGTGGCTACACCTTC | CASGQGGRRGYTF
medium-sized | TRBJ1-2 | TRBV6-2/TRBV6-3 | . | TGTGCCAGCGGCCCACAGGGAAACTATGGCTACACCTTC | CASGPQGNYGYTF
. | TRBJ1-3 | TRBV18 | . | TGTGCCAGCTCACCACCCAGCATCCCTGGAAACACCATATATTTT | CASSPPSIPGNTIYF
. | TRBJ2-5 | TRBV7-9 | TRBD2 | TGTGCCAGCAGCAGACTAGCGGGGCCCCTCGAGACCCAGTACTTC | CASSRLAGPLETQYF
few | TRBJ1-2 | TRBV12-3/TRBV12-4 | TRBD1 | TGTGCCAGCAGTTTGGGACAGGGCGACTATGGCTACACCTTC | CASSLGQGDYGYTF
medium-sized | TRBJ1-2 | TRBV6-6 | TRBD1 | TGTGCCAGCAGAACCGGGACAGGGTATGGTGGCTACACCTTC | CASRTGTGYGGYTF
once | TRBJ2-1 | TRBV5-5 | . | TGTGCCAGCAGCTTGGGGATAGGAGGGGTGGATTACAATGAGCAGTTCTTC | CASSLGIGGVDYNEQFF
. | TRBJ1-3 | TRBV30 | . | TGTGCCTGGAGTGAAGGAAACACCATATATTTT | CAWSEGNTIYF
once | TRBJ1-1 | TRBV20-1 | . | TGCAGTGCTAGAGAACGGGACCCGGACACTGAAGCTTTCTTT | CSARERDPDTEAFF
. | TRBJ1-4 | TRBV28 | . | TGTGCCAGCAGTTTTGGCAGGGGAGATGAAAAACTGTTTTTT | CASSFGRGDEKLFF
. | TRBJ1-4 | TRBV14 | . | TGTGCCAGCAGCCGACAGTACAATGAAAAACTGTTTTTT | CASSRQYNEKLFF
many | TRBJ2-3 | TRBV6-8 | TRBD2 | TGTGCCAGTCCTCAACCTCTAGCGGGGGGAAGCACAGATACGCAGTATTTT | CASPQPLAGGSTDTQYF
medium-sized | TRBJ1-1 | TRBV9 | . | TGTGCCAGCAGCGTAGCCCTCGGGAACACTGAAGCTTTCTTT | CASSVALGNTEAFF
. | TRBJ1-6 | TRBV7-2 | . | TGTGCCAGCAGCATACAGGTTCCCCCTTATAATTCACCCCTCCACTTT | CASSIQVPPYNSPLHF
medium-sized | TRBJ2-7 | TRBV18 | . | TGTGCCAGCTCACCTCGAGGGGTGACGGACGAGCAGTACTTC | CASSPRGVTDEQYF
medium-sized | TRBJ1-6 | TRBV19 | . | TGTGCCAGCGTGGGGAACAATTCACCCCTCCACTTT | CASVGNNSPLHF
many | TRBJ1-2 | TRBV18 | . | TGTGCCAGCTCCGACCCCGGGCCAGGGAGGATCCCCCGCTATGGCTACACCTTC | CASSDPGPGRIPRYGYTF
many | TRBJ1-5 | TRBV19 | TRBD1 | TGTGCCAGTAGTCCATTTCCGGGACAGGGTCACAATCAGCCCCAGCATTTT | CASSPFPGQGHNQPQHF
few | TRBJ2-7 | TRBV6-2/TRBV6-3 | . | TGTGCCAGCAGGGCCAGAGTTTACGAGCAGTACTTC | CASRARVYEQYF
few | TRBJ2-7 | TRBV15 | TRBD1 | TGTGCCACCAGCAGAGACCTTAGGAAGGGGGCAACCTACGAGCAGTACTTC | CATSRDLRKGATYEQYF
medium-sized | TRBJ1-6 | TRBV18 | . | TGTGCCAGCTCACCACCGGGAACAGGTGGTAATTCACCCCTCCACTTT | CASSPPGTGGNSPLHF